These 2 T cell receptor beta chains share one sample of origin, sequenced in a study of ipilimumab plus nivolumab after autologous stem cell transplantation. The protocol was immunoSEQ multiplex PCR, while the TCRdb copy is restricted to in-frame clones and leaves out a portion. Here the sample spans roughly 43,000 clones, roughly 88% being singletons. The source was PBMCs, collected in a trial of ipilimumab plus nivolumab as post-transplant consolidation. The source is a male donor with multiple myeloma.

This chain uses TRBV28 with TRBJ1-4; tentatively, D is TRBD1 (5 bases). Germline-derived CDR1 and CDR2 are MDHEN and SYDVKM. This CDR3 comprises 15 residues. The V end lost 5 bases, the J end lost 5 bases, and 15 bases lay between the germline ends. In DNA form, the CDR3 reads TGTGCCAGCAGTGTAGGGACTCCGGCGAATGAAAAACTGTTTTTT. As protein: CASSVGTPANEKLFF.

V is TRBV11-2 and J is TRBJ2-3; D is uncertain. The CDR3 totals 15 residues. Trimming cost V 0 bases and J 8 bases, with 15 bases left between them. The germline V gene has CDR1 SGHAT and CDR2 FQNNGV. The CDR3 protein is CASSLDPSQVGTQYF. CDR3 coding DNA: TGTGCCAGCAGCTTAGACCCCTCCCAGGTCGGTACGCAGTATTTT. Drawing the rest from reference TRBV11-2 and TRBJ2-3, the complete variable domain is EAGVAQSPRYKIIEKRQSVAFWCNPISGHATLYWYQQILGQGPKLLIQFQNNGVVDDSQLPKDRFSAERLKGVDSTLKIQPAKLEDSAVYLCASSLDPSQVGTQYFGPGTRLTVL.